A single sample is the source of the 30 T cell receptor beta chains below, sequenced in a study of control samples from healthy donors and cancer patients. Sequencing was performed with immunoSEQ multiplex PCR; in TCRdb, only in-frame clones are kept and a portion is missing. The sample shows approximately 140,000 clones, roughly 91% of them seen only once. The sequenced material came from PBMCs. These receptors were collected from a man in his forties or fifties with head and neck cancer.

The V and J genes are TRBV3-1 (or the pseudogene TRBV3-2) and TRBJ2-1; 7 bases are a match to TRBD2. The CDR3 covers 17 residues. J lost 1 base, V lost 3 bases, and 9 bases had no gene match. Looked up from germline, CDR1 is LGHDT and CDR2 is YNNKEL (reference sequence). CDR3 in amino acids: CASSHYLPGLSYNEQFF. The CDR3, as DNA: TGTGCCAGCAGCCATTACCTTCCGGGACTATCCTACAATGAGCAGTTCTTC.

The chain recombines TRBV30 with TRBJ1-6, with 9 bases matching TRBD1. The germline CDR1 and CDR2 sequences are GTSNPN and SVGIG (reference sequence). With V trimmed by 2 bases and J by 7 bases, 18 bases remained unmatched. This CDR3 has 19 amino acids. CDR3 DNA: TGTGCCTGGAGTACCCATCCGGGACAGGGAAGTTTTTCCAATTCACCCCTCCACTTT. It codes for CAWSTHPGQGSFSNSPLHF.

The chain links TRBV3-1 (or the pseudogene TRBV3-2) to TRBJ2-7; a possible D gene is TRBD1 (5 bases). Germline V gene sequence: CDR1 LGHDT, CDR2 YNNKEL (reference sequence). The CDR3 contains 17 residues. Trimming removed 1 base from V and 2 bases from J, with 18 bases in between. In DNA, the CDR3 is TGTGCCAGCAGCCAAGGCCCGATTCTGACAGTAGCCTACGAGCAGTACTTC. Residues: CASSQGPILTVAYEQYF.

The rearrangement uses TRBV9 and TRBJ2-3; D not resolved. Germline CDR1 reads SGDLS; CDR2 reads YYNGEE. The length of the CDR3 is 13 residues. V was pared by 0 bases and J by 4 bases, with 6 bases between. The CDR3 DNA reads TGTGCCAGCAGCGTAGAAAGTTCAGATACGCAGTATTTT. Translated, it gives CASSVESSDTQYF.

The gene calls are TRBV6-5 and TRBJ2-2, with unresolved D. Germline V gene lookup returns CDR1 MNHEY and CDR2 SVGAGI. This CDR3 spans 14 amino acids. Trimming pared 10 bases from V and 0 bases from J, leaving 12 bases between. The CDR3 region has the DNA TGTGCCACCATGCTACAGCCGAACACCGGGGAGCTGTTTTTT. Translation gives CATMLQPNTGELFF.

The V call is TRBV6-2 or TRBV6-3, the J call TRBJ2-1, with 9 bases lining up with TRBD2. CDR1 and CDR2 (germline): MNHEY, SVGEGT. J gave up 8 bases and V 0 bases, and 11 bases lay outside the gene matches. The CDR3 is 17 residues long. CDR3 DNA: TGTGCCAGCAGTTACTCAGATCCGGCGGGAGGGGACCATGAGCAGTTCTTC. It codes for CASSYSDPAGGDHEQFF.

This chain connects TRBV28 to TRBJ2-7; D perhaps matches TRBD1 (5 bases). This CDR3 has 15 residues. V gave up 3 bases and J gave up 0 bases, with 12 bases separating them. Germline lookup yields CDR1 MDHEN and CDR2 SYDVKM. The CDR3 nucleotides read TGTGCCAGCAGTTTTAGGGGTTTCTTCTCCTACGAGCAGTACTTC. Its protein is CASSFRGFFSYEQYF.

This chain connects TRBV6-6 to TRBJ1-5; D unresolved. Germline lookup yields CDR1 MNHNY and CDR2 SVGAGI (reference sequence). This CDR3 is 14 amino acids long. Trimming took off 0 bases at V and 11 bases at J, with 14 bases between the two ends. The CDR3 DNA follows: TGTGCCAGCAGTTACTCTTCTCTCAGTTGGTCCCAGCATTTT. Residues: CASSYSSLSWSQHF.

The rearrangement uses TRBV18 and TRBJ1-1; D is perhaps TRBD1 (6 bases). This CDR3 comprises 15 residues. Per germline, CDR1 KGHSH and CDR2 LQKENI. Trimming stripped 6 bases from V and 3 bases from J, with 17 bases between. The CDR3: CASSPGSGADTEAFF. As DNA, the CDR3 is TGTGCCAGCTCCCCAGGGTCAGGGGCCGACACTGAAGCTTTCTTT.

The rearrangement uses TRBV27 and TRBJ1-1; no clear D. Trimming removed 3 bases from V and 1 base from J, with 12 bases in between. The CDR3 sequence is 15 residues long. Germline-derived CDR1 and CDR2 are MNHEY and SMNVEV (reference sequence). In DNA, the CDR3 is TGTGCCAGCAGTTTGCTGGCCAGCCAGAACACTGAAGCTTTCTTT. As protein: CASSLLASQNTEAFF.

J is TRBJ2-1 and V is TRBV10-3, with 7 bases matching TRBD2. CDR3 length equals 12 residues. Germline CDR1 ENHRY, CDR2 SYGVKD. Trimming cost V 8 bases and J 9 bases; bases outside gene matches: 7. CDR3 coding DNA: TGTGCCATCGGTGCGGGAGCGGGTGAGCAGTTCTTC. Encoded protein: CAIGAGAGEQFF.

This rearrangement joins TRBV5-1 to TRBJ2-7; 13 bases agree with TRBD2. This CDR3 has 14 amino acids. V trimming: 4 bases; J trimming: 4 bases; junction bases outside the gene matches: 2. Germline CDR1 and CDR2: SGHRS and YFSETQ. The CDR3 protein is CASSRTSGGYEQYF. The CDR3 region has the DNA TGCGCCAGCAGCCGGACTAGCGGGGGTTACGAGCAGTACTTC.

The chain joins TRBV5-1 to TRBJ2-1, with D perhaps matching TRBD1 (5 bases). V was cut by 5 bases and J by 2 bases, with 11 bases left in between. Germline V CDR1 and CDR2: SGHRS, YFSETQ. This CDR3 is built from 14 residues. CDR3: CASRGAAAYNEQFF. The CDR3, as DNA: TGCGCCAGCAGAGGGGCGGCCGCCTACAATGAGCAGTTCTTC.

This clone came up once. This chain connects TRBV25-1 to TRBJ1-2; TRBD1 might be the D (5 bases). With 2 bases removed from V and 4 bases from J, the gap between germline ends came to 11 bases. Per the germline V gene, CDR1 is MGHDK and CDR2 is SYGVNS. This CDR3 has 14 residues. The CDR3 nucleotides read TGTGCCAGCAGTGAAGAGGGCAGGGCCTATGGCTACACCTTC. Protein sequence: CASSEEGRAYGYTF.

The chain has TRBV27 and TRBJ1-1; maybe TRBD1 (5 bases). The CDR3 spans 12 residues. Germline V gene sequence: CDR1 MNHEY, CDR2 SMNVEV (reference sequence). The germline V and J ends were trimmed by 6 bases and 4 bases, with 9 bases remaining between them. CDR3 sequence: CASRVGGTEAFF. CDR3 coding DNA: TGTGCCAGCAGGGTTGGGGGCACTGAAGCTTTCTTT.

J is TRBJ2-7 and V is TRBV27, with TRBD2 as a possible D gene (7 bases). Trimming cost V 6 bases and J 5 bases, with 23 bases left between them. CDR1 and CDR2 (germline): MNHEY, SMNVEV (reference sequence). The CDR3 totals 16 residues. In DNA form, the CDR3 reads TGTGCCAGCAGCCTATGGGGGGGGCTAGTAAATAACGAGCAGTACTTC. This gives the protein CASSLWGGLVNNEQYF.

The chain employs TRBV4-1 and TRBJ1-1; 7 positions agree with TRBD1. CDR3 length equals 14 residues. Germline CDR1 reads MGHRA; CDR2 reads YSYEKL. Trimming took 1 base from V and 3 from J; bases not matched to a gene: 2. This CDR3 is CASSQVQGYTEAFF. DNA of the CDR3: TGCGCCAGCAGCCAAGTACAGGGGTACACTGAAGCTTTCTTT.

V and J are TRBV24-1 and TRBJ1-5; D remains unclear. Germline CDR1 reads KGHDR; CDR2 reads SFDVKD. CDR3 length equals 15 residues. V was shortened by 3 bases and J by 3 bases, with 11 bases between the two germline ends. The CDR3 nucleotides are TGTGCCACCAGTGATGCCGACGATTCCAATCAGCCCCAGCATTTT. Its translation: CATSDADDSNQPQHF.

The CDR3 region is CASSVANPASGNTIYF. In DNA form, the CDR3 reads TGTGCCAGCAGCGTAGCCAACCCAGCCTCTGGAAACACCATATATTTT. This chain joins TRBV9 and TRBJ1-3; no clear D gene. The CDR3 totals 16 residues. Germline V CDR1 and CDR2: SGDLS, YYNGEE. Trimming took 0 bases from V and 0 from J, leaving 10 bases between them.

The J gene is TRBJ1-5, the V gene TRBV28; maybe TRBD1 (5 bases). The V gene's germline CDR1 is MDHEN and CDR2 SYDVKM. Trimming left V 5 bases short and J 5 bases short, with 16 bases between. The length of the CDR3 is 15 residues. The CDR3 spells CASSQRRQPHQPQHF. The CDR3 coding sequence is TGTGCCAGCAGTCAGAGGAGACAGCCGCATCAGCCCCAGCATTTT.

This sequence joins TRBV6-5 and TRBJ1-1; D perhaps matches TRBD1 (6 bases). V lost 3 bases and J lost 5, with 13 bases in between. CDR3 length: 14 amino acids. Germline V gene data show CDR1 as MNHEY and CDR2 as SVGAGI. CDR3 sequence reads: CASSYQGSSTEAFF. The CDR3 bases are TGTGCCAGCAGTTATCAGGGGAGTAGTACTGAAGCTTTCTTT.

The chain combines TRBV19 with TRBJ2-7; no firm D call. The CDR3 contains 12 residues. Germline CDR1 and CDR2: LNHDA and SQIVND (reference sequence). Trimming removed 2 bases from V and 4 bases from J, with 6 bases in between. CDR3 in DNA: TGTGCCAGTAGTATAAACCCTTACGAGCAGTACTTC. Translated: CASSINPYEQYF.

This chain uses TRBV27 with TRBJ2-5, with TRBD2 as a possible D gene (5 bases). The ends were cut back, 4 bases at V and 0 bases at J, with 9 bases in the middle. Germline CDR1 is MNHEY and CDR2 is SMNVEV (reference sequence). CDR3 length equals 14 residues. The CDR3 region has the DNA TGTGCCAGCAGTTCGAGGAGGTACCAAGAGACCCAGTACTTC. Its translation: CASSSRRYQETQYF.

This chain joins TRBV11-2 and TRBJ2-7; no firm D call. The CDR3 is 14 residues long. Germline lookup yields CDR1 SGHAT and CDR2 FQNNGV. Trimming shortened V by 3 bases and J by 2 bases, and 11 bases separated the two germline ends. The CDR3 region has the DNA TGTGCCAGCAGCTTTTTCGGTAGGACCTACGAGCAGTACTTC. Its translation is CASSFFGRTYEQYF. Full variable domain (rest looked up from reference TRBV11-2 and TRBJ2-7): EAGVAQSPRYKIIEKRQSVAFWCNPISGHATLYWYQQILGQGPKLLIQFQNNGVVDDSQLPKDRFSAERLKGVDSTLKIQPAKLEDSAVYLCASSFFGRTYEQYFGPGTRLTVT.

CDR3 DNA: TGTGCCAGTAGTATAGAGGGGGGCGCCTACAATGAGCAGTTCTTC. Its protein product is CASSIEGGAYNEQFF. V and J are TRBV19 and TRBJ2-1, with D perhaps assigned TRBD1 or TRBD2 (6 bases each). V gave up 0 bases and J gave up 2 bases, with 8 bases separating them. Germline V lookup: CDR1 LNHDA, CDR2 SQIVND (reference sequence). The CDR3 consists of 15 residues.

The rearrangement uses TRBV7-3 and TRBJ2-3, with D possibly matching TRBD2 (5 bases). Germline-derived CDR1 and CDR2 are SGHTA and FQGTGA. This CDR3 contains 13 residues. The V and J ends lost 0 bases and 4 bases respectively, with 5 bases between them. CDR3 nucleotide sequence: TGTGCCAGCAGCTTAACTAGCGCAGATACGCAGTATTTT. This codes for CASSLTSADTQYF.

The V call is TRBV15, the J call TRBJ1-2; D gene unclear. V lost 4 bases and J lost 7, with 10 bases in between. CDR1 LNHNV and CDR2 YYDKDF come from the germline V gene (reference sequence). CDR3 length: 12 amino acids. CDR3 in amino acids: CATSMEAGGYTF. As DNA, the CDR3 is TGTGCCACCAGCATGGAAGCGGGTGGCTACACCTTC. The complete variable domain, with remaining parts taken from reference TRBV15 and TRBJ1-2, reads DAMVIQNPRYQVTQFGKPVTLSCSQTLNHNVMYWYQQKSSQAPKLLFHYYDKDFNNEADTPDNFQSRRPNTSFCFLDIRSPGLGDTAMYLCATSMEAGGYTFGSGTRLTVV.

The rearrangement joins TRBV29-1 to TRBJ2-7, with TRBD1 matching over 9 bases. Trimming at V came to 7 bases and at J to 4 bases, leaving 20 bases not matched to a gene. The germline gives CDR1 SQVTM, CDR2 ANQGSEA. This CDR3 is built from 17 residues. The CDR3 here is CSALRTTGGPSSYEQYF. In DNA, the CDR3 is TGCAGCGCACTAAGGACTACAGGGGGCCCCTCATCTTACGAGCAGTACTTC.

The chain couples TRBV10-2 to TRBJ1-1; the D is unclear. Germline assignment: CDR1 WSHSY and CDR2 SAAADI. V was pared by 7 bases and J by 0 bases, with 12 bases between. The CDR3 runs 14 residues. CDR3 in DNA: TGCGCCAGCAAGGGCAGTGGATTGAACACTGAAGCTTTCTTT. Protein: CASKGSGLNTEAFF.

The chain combines TRBV7-3 with TRBJ2-1; TRBD1 is a possible D gene (6 bases). The CDR3 runs to 14 residues. Germline V gene lookup returns CDR1 SGHTA and CDR2 FQGTGA. V was shortened by 6 bases and J by 6 bases, with 15 bases between the two germline ends. As DNA, the CDR3 is TGTGCCAGCAGAGGGGGTAACTTCCTCAATGAGCAGTTCTTC. Translating it yields CASRGGNFLNEQFF.